These T cell receptor beta chains were read from a single sample in a study of cytomegalovirus exposure and HLA in healthy donors. Assay used: immunoSEQ multiplex PCR; TCRdb lists only in-frame clones, some missing. The table lists about 160,000 clones, more than 80% of them singletons. What was sequenced was PBMCs. These TCRs come from a woman aged 45-60 years in good health and CMV-seronegative. CDR3s include the opening cysteine and the closing phenylalanine or tryptophan. A D gene is named only where the DNA matches it firmly. Size tells how often a clone was seen (once, few, many) or the class of an expanded clone, and some rows leave it out.

size: NA
J: TRBJ2-7
V: TRBV28
D: NA
DNA: TGTGCCAGCAAAAAACAGGGCGGCGGCTACGAGCAGTACTTC
CDR3: CASKKQGGGYEQYF

size: NA
J: TRBJ2-3
V: TRBV5-6
D: NA
DNA: TGTGCCAGCAGCTCCCGGGGAGCCCCGACTGGCACAGATACGCAGTATTTT
CDR3: CASSSRGAPTGTDTQYF

size: NA
J: TRBJ2-7
V: TRBV19
D: NA
DNA: TGTGCCAGTAGTATAGAAGGGGGCGAGCAGTACTTC
CDR3: CASSIEGGEQYF

size: NA
J: TRBJ1-5
V: TRBV7-8
D: NA
DNA: TGTGCCAGCAGCTTAGGAAGGGGCGATCAGCCCCAGCATTTT
CDR3: CASSLGRGDQPQHF

size: NA
J: TRBJ1-2
V: TRBV6-5
D: TRBD1
DNA: TGTGCCAGCAGTTACACCCCGACAGGGCTAAGTGGCTACACCTTC
CDR3: CASSYTPTGLSGYTF

size: NA
J: TRBJ2-3
V: TRBV12-5
D: TRBD2
DNA: TGTGCTAGTGGTTTGGCCGGGACTAGCGGGGGGGCAGATACGCAGTATTTT
CDR3: CASGLAGTSGGADTQYF

size: NA
J: TRBJ2-7
V: TRBV6-5
D: TRBD1
DNA: TGTGCCAGCAGTTACGATTACAGGGGGATTGGCGAGCAGTACTTC
CDR3: CASSYDYRGIGEQYF

size: NA
J: TRBJ1-2
V: TRBV19
D: NA
DNA: TGTGCCAGTACTCCTTCGGGGGTGGACTATGGCTACACCTTC
CDR3: CASTPSGVDYGYTF

size: NA
J: TRBJ1-2
V: TRBV14
D: NA
DNA: TGTGCCAGCAGCCAAGGGGTGAACAGTCTCGACTATGGCTACACCTTC
CDR3: CASSQGVNSLDYGYTF

size: NA
J: TRBJ1-2
V: TRBV28
D: NA
DNA: TGTGCCAGCAGTGACGGGTATGGCTACACCTTC
CDR3: CASSDGYGYTF

size: NA
J: TRBJ2-1
V: TRBV28
D: TRBD1
DNA: TGTGCCAGCAGTTTCACCACCGGGACAGGGAGCATCCAGCAGTTCTTC
CDR3: CASSFTTGTGSIQQFF

size: NA
J: TRBJ2-1
V: TRBV28
D: NA
DNA: TGTGCCAGCAGTTTTGAGGGGGAGGGCCGGGATGAGCAGTTCTTC
CDR3: CASSFEGEGRDEQFF

size: NA
J: TRBJ1-5
V: TRBV6-5
D: NA
DNA: TGTGCCAGCAGTTATAAGGGAGGGGAGCAGCCCCAGCATTTT
CDR3: CASSYKGGEQPQHF

size: NA
J: TRBJ1-2
V: TRBV5-4
D: TRBD1
DNA: TGTGCCAGCAGGGACAGGGAATCTAACTATGGCTACACCTTC
CDR3: CASRDRESNYGYTF

size: NA
J: TRBJ1-1
V: TRBV15
D: NA
DNA: TGTGCCACCAGCAGAGATATCGCGGGGAACACTGAAGCTTTCTTT
CDR3: CATSRDIAGNTEAFF

size: NA
J: TRBJ2-5
V: TRBV5-1
D: NA
DNA: TGCGCCAGCAGCCCCCGGGGGGCCTCAGAGACCCAGTACTTC
CDR3: CASSPRGASETQYF

size: NA
J: TRBJ1-1
V: TRBV2
D: TRBD1
DNA: TGTGCCAGCACAGGACAGGGAAGGACTGAAGCTTTCTTT
CDR3: CASTGQGRTEAFF

size: once
J: TRBJ2-5
V: TRBV11-2
D: NA
DNA: TGTGCCAGCAGCTCAAAAGAGACCCAGTACTTC
CDR3: CASSSKETQYF

size: NA
J: TRBJ1-6
V: TRBV5-4
D: TRBD1
DNA: TGTGCCAGCAGTAGGACAGGGGAGGGATCACCCCTCCACTTT
CDR3: CASSRTGEGSPLHF

size: NA
J: TRBJ2-7
V: TRBV7-9
D: NA
DNA: TGTGCCAGCAGCCCTCCGAGGACAGCCTCCTACGAGCAGTACTTC
CDR3: CASSPPRTASYEQYF

size: NA
J: TRBJ1-2
V: TRBV9
D: TRBD1
DNA: TGTGCCAGCAGCGTCGAAGGGACAGTTTATTATGGCTACACCTTC
CDR3: CASSVEGTVYYGYTF

size: NA
J: TRBJ2-3
V: TRBV6-5
D: NA
DNA: TGTGCCAGCAGTTTACAGGGAGTCACAGATACGCAGTATTTT
CDR3: CASSLQGVTDTQYF

size: NA
J: TRBJ2-1
V: TRBV28
D: NA
DNA: TGTGCCAGCAGCATCTCTCTATACAATGAGCAGTTCTTC
CDR3: CASSISLYNEQFF

size: NA
J: TRBJ2-1
V: TRBV5-1
D: NA
DNA: TGCGCCAGCAGCCCGTCTCGGACTATGAGCCGGAATGAGCAGTTCTTC
CDR3: CASSPSRTMSRNEQFF

size: NA
J: TRBJ2-7
V: TRBV10-3
D: TRBD1
DNA: TGTGCCATCAGTGAGGGACCGGGACAGGGCTTCCTCGAGCAGTACTTC
CDR3: CAISEGPGQGFLEQYF

size: once
J: TRBJ1-4
V: TRBV19
D: NA
DNA: TGTGCCAGTAGTATTAGTCGGGCTAATGAAAAACTGTTTTTT
CDR3: CASSISRANEKLFF

size: NA
J: TRBJ2-6
V: TRBV11-2
D: NA
DNA: TGTGCCAGCAGTGCGTGGTCTGGGGCCAACGTCCTGACTTTC
CDR3: CASSAWSGANVLTF

size: NA
J: TRBJ1-2
V: TRBV6-1
D: NA
DNA: TGTGCCACCACTAGAGAGCTCGACATAACTAATGGCTACACCTTC
CDR3: CATTRELDITNGYTF

size: NA
J: TRBJ2-6
V: TRBV2
D: TRBD1
DNA: TGTGCCAGCAAAACGGGACAGGGCTACTCTGGGGCCAACGTCCTGACTTTC
CDR3: CASKTGQGYSGANVLTF

size: NA
J: TRBJ1-2
V: TRBV28
D: NA
DNA: TGTGCCAGCACCCCGTCTGCCCTGAGAGGTTCGGTGAGCTACACCTTC
CDR3: CASTPSALRGSVSYTF

size: NA
J: TRBJ2-1
V: TRBV18
D: TRBD1
DNA: TGTGCCAGCTCACCACGGGTTTCTGGACAGGGGAAGAATGAGCAGTTCTTC
CDR3: CASSPRVSGQGKNEQFF

size: NA
J: TRBJ2-1
V: TRBV30
D: NA
DNA: TGTGCCTGGGTGACAGGTTCCTACAATGAGCAGTTCTTC
CDR3: CAWVTGSYNEQFF

size: NA
J: TRBJ1-2
V: TRBV7-9
D: TRBD1
DNA: TGTGCCAGCAGCTTAGCCATAGGACAGGGGAGTAACTATGGCTACACCTTC
CDR3: CASSLAIGQGSNYGYTF

size: NA
J: TRBJ1-2
V: TRBV2
D: NA
DNA: TGTGCCAGCGACCCTACAGAGACCCCTAACTATGGCTACACCTTC
CDR3: CASDPTETPNYGYTF

size: NA
J: TRBJ2-3
V: TRBV2
D: TRBD2
DNA: TGCGCCAGCAGAATTGGGCTAGCGGGGGGGCCAGCGCAGTATTTT
CDR3: CASRIGLAGGPAQYF

size: NA
J: TRBJ2-7
V: TRBV6-6
D: TRBD2
DNA: TGTGCCAGCAGTCCGGGACTAGCGGGAGTATACGAGCAGTACTTC
CDR3: CASSPGLAGVYEQYF

size: NA
J: TRBJ2-7
V: TRBV7-9
D: NA
DNA: TGTGCCAGCAGCTCAGACAATTACGAGCAGTACTTC
CDR3: CASSSDNYEQYF

size: NA
J: TRBJ2-5
V: TRBV29-1
D: NA
DNA: TGCAGCGTTGGTAGGGCGGGGGAGACCCAGTACTTC
CDR3: CSVGRAGETQYF

size: NA
J: TRBJ2-7
V: TRBV28
D: NA
DNA: TGTGCCAGCAGCCGACCCCGGACTATCTACGAGCAGTACTTC
CDR3: CASSRPRTIYEQYF

size: few
J: TRBJ2-3
V: TRBV29-1
D: TRBD2
DNA: TGCAGCGTTGAGGAGGGAGGGACAGATACGCAGTATTTT
CDR3: CSVEEGGTDTQYF